This T cell receptor beta chain was identified during a study of T cells in women clearing cervical HPV infection. Here immunoSEQ multiplex PCR was the method, and the copy in TCRdb shows in-frame clones only, minus some. Recorded here are 25,000 to 30,000 clones; the top ten clones represent 2.5% to 3.5%. Study outcomes and limitations: Associations may precede or follow infection; HPV-specific or memory T cells were not isolated. CIN3+ cases had significantly higher TCR repertoire richness than controls, but evenness did not differ.

Germline CDR1 and CDR2: WNHNN and SYGVQD (reference sequence). V dropped 3 bases and J dropped 4; count of bases not matched to a gene: 3. The CDR3 spans 14 residues. In regard to this clone: Its matching antigen is unknown. The CDR3 end lies 3 residues beyond the end of the read and is filled in from the germline J gene.

The V call is TRBV10-1, the J call TRBJ1-5; 7 nucleotides line up with TRBD1. The source is a woman between 18 and 69 years old with a cervical HPV16 infection that either progressed to CIN3+ or cleared (not recorded which). Sequences were obtained from blood buffy coat. The DNA read from the CDR3 is TGCGCCAGCAGTGATGGACAGGCTAATCAGCCC. This encodes CASSDGQANQP. The CDR3 in its entirety is CASSDGQANQPQHF.